These 7 T cell receptor beta chains came from one sample sequenced in a study of T-cell reconstitution after alpha-beta-depleted transplantation in children. Unique molecular identifiers were built into the TCRbeta library. TCRdb passed the PCR reads through MiXCR, listing each CDR3 protein once. The sample holds 100,000 or so distinct CDR3 sequences, 12% seen once. The sequencing here drew on PBMCs from the stem cell graft donor, taken from the stem cell graft. The receptors stem from a human donor who donated a stem cell graft to a child with inherited bone marrow failure.

The rearrangement joins TRBV5-5 to TRBJ2-1; D not resolved. Germline CDR1 and CDR2: SGHKS and YYEKEE (reference sequence). Trimming stripped 2 bases from V and 6 bases from J, with 15 bases between. The CDR3 extends over 15 amino acids. In nucleotides, the CDR3 is TGTGCCAGCAGCTTAACCCGCCCGGCCTCCAATGAGCAGTTCTTC. Translating it yields CASSLTRPASNEQFF.

Comment on this clonotype: The CDR3 ends on some other residue instead of the conserved phenylalanine or tryptophan, so this is likely a read error. Because the CDR3's place on the DNA is in doubt, the DNA is left out and the CDR3 is given as listed by TCRdb. This chain joins TRBV5-1 and TRBJ2-1; TRBD2 is the table's D call and was not checked against the DNA. The CDR3 is 8 amino acids in total, end residues counted. Germline assignment: CDR1 SGHRS and CDR2 YFSETQ. The CDR3 loop is CASSLEED.

This clonotype came up many times. The V call is TRBV20-1, the J call TRBJ1-2; D is perhaps TRBD1 (5 bases). Germline-derived CDR1 and CDR2 are DFQATT and SNEGSKA (reference sequence). CDR3 length: 15 residues. Deletions cut 3 bases from V and 2 bases from J, with 16 bases between. CDR3 protein: CSASIISGLNYGYTF. The CDR3, as DNA: TGCAGTGCTAGTATTATCTCGGGGCTCAACTATGGCTACACCTTC.

There are many counts of this clonotype. The chain carries TRBV5-1 and TRBJ2-7, with D possibly TRBD1 on 8 matching bases. CDR1 is SGHRS and CDR2 is YFSETQ in the germline V gene. Trimming removed 0 bases from V and 6 bases from J, with 19 bases in between. CDR3 size: 16 residues. The CDR3 nucleotides read TGCGCCAGCAGCTTGGAGCGGGGTTTAACAGGGGGCGAGCAGTACTTC. Translation gives CASSLERGLTGGEQYF. The full variable domain, in which reference TRBV5-1 and TRBJ2-7 provide the parts outside the CDR3, is KAGVTQTPRYLIKTRGQQVTLSCSPISGHRSVSWYQQTPGQGLQFLFEYFSETQRNKGNFPGRFSGRQFSNSRSEMNVSTLELGDSALYLCASSLERGLTGGEQYFGPGTRLTVT.

This clonotype was counted a few times. The rearrangement joins TRBV5-4 to TRBJ2-3; 11 nucleotides line up with TRBD2. V gave up 1 base and J gave up 4 bases; unmatched junction bases: 5. There are 16 residues in the CDR3. Germline-derived CDR1 and CDR2 are SGHNT and YYREEE (reference sequence). This CDR3 reads CASSLTSGGSPDTQYF. CDR3 coding DNA: TGTGCCAGCAGCTTGACTAGCGGGGGCTCCCCAGATACGCAGTATTTT.

This clonotype appeared many times. CDR3 sequence: CASTSNPGPSYEQYF. DNA for the CDR3: TGCGCCAGCACCTCAAACCCTGGGCCTTCCTACGAGCAGTACTTC. V is TRBV5-1 and J is TRBJ2-7; D unresolved. Per germline, CDR1 SGHRS and CDR2 YFSETQ. V dropped 6 bases and J dropped 1 base, with 17 bases sitting between them. CDR3 length: 15 amino acids.

This clonotype was counted ten times or more. This chain joins TRBV12-3 or TRBV12-4 and TRBJ2-1; D gene ambiguous. There are 22 residues in the CDR3. V was shortened by 3 bases and J by 4 bases, with 34 bases between the two germline ends. CDR3 in amino acids: CASSFGSDPALFLPPTYNEQFF. DNA for the CDR3: TGTGCCAGCAGTTTTGGCTCGGACCCAGCGCTTTTTCTCCCGCCTACTTACAATGAGCAGTTCTTC.